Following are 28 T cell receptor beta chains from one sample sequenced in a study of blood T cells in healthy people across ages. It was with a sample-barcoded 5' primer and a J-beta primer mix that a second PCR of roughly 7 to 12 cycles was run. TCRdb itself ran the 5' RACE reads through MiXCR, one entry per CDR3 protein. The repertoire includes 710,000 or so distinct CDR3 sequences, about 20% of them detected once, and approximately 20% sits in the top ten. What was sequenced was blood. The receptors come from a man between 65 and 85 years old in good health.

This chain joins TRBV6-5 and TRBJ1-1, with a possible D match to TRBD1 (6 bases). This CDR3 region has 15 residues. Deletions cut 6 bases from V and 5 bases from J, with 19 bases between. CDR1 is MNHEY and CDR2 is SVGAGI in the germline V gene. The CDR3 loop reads CASRLWEGGRTEAFF. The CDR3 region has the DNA TGTGCCAGCAGACTCTGGGAGGGGGGTCGGACTGAAGCTTTCTTT.

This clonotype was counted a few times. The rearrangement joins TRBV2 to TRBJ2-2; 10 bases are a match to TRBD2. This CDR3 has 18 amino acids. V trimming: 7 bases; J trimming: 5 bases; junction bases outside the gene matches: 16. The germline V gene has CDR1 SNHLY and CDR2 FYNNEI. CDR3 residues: CASTKGLAGVVGTGELFF. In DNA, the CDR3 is TGTGCCAGCACCAAGGGGCTAGCGGGAGTCGTTGGGACCGGGGAGCTGTTTTTT.

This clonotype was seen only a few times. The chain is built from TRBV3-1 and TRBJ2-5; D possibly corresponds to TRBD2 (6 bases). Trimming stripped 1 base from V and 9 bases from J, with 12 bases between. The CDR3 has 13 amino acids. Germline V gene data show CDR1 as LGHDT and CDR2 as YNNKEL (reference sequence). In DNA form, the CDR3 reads TGTGCCAGCAGCCAAGGAGCGGGTTTGCCCCAGTACTTC. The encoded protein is CASSQGAGLPQYF.

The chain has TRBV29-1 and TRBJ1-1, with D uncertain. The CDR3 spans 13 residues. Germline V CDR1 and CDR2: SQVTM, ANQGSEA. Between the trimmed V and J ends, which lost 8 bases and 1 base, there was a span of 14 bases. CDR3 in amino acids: CSSAADTNTEAFF. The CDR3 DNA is TGCAGCTCCGCGGCGGATACGAACACTGAAGCTTTCTTT.

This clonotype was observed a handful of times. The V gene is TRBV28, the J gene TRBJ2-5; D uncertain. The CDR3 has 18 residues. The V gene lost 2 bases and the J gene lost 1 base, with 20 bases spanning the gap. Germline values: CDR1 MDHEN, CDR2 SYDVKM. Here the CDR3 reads CASSLLSLKTASQETQYF. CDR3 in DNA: TGTGCCAGCAGTTTACTGAGTTTAAAGACGGCCAGCCAAGAGACCCAGTACTTC.

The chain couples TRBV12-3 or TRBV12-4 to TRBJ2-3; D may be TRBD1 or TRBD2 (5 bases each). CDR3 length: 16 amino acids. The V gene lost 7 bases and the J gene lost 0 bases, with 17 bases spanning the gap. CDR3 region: CASIPRKGPSTDTQYF. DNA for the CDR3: TGTGCCAGCATCCCCCGTAAGGGACCCAGCACAGATACGCAGTATTTT.

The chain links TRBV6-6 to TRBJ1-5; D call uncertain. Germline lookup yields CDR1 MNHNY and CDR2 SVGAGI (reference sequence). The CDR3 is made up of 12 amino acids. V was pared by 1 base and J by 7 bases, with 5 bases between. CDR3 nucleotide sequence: TGTGCCAGCAGTTACTTATCCCAGCCCCAGCATTTT. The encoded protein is CASSYLSQPQHF.

The CDR3: CSALDRTINEQYF. The CDR3 nucleotides are TGCAGTGCTTTGGACAGGACAATCAACGAGCAGTACTTC. The chain carries TRBV20-1 and TRBJ2-5; 7 nucleotides match TRBD1. The end of the DNA aligns better with TRBJ2-7, so the J call may be wrong. Germline CDR1 reads DFQATT; CDR2 reads SNEGSKA (reference sequence). This CDR3 comprises 13 residues.

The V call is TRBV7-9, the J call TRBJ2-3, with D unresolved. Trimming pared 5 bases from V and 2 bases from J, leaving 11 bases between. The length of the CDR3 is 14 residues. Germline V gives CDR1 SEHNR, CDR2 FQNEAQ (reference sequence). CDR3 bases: TGTGCCAGCAGCCCACCCTCTATCACAGATACGCAGTATTTT. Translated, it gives CASSPPSITDTQYF.

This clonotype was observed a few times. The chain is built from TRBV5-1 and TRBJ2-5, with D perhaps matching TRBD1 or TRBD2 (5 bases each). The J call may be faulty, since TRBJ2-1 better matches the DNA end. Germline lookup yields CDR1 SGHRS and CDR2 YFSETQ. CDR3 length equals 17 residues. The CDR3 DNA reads TGCGCCAGCAGGCCAGGTACTCTGGGACGACTTTTCAATGAGCAGTTCTTC. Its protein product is CASRPGTLGRLFNEQFF.

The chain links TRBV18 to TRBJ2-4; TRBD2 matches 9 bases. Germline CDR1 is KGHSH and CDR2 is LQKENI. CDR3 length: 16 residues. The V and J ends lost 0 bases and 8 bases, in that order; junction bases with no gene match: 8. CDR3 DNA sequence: TGTGCCAGCTCACCACCGGTAGCGGGAGAATTGTACATTCAGTACTTC. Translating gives CASSPPVAGELYIQYF.

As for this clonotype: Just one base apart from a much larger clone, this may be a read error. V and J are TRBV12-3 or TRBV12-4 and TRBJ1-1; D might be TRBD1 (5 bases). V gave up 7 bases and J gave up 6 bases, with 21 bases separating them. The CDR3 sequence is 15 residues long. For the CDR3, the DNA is TGTGCCAGCATTATATCTCGTGGGGGGTGGGCTGAAGCTTTCTTT. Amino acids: CASIISRGGWAEAFF.

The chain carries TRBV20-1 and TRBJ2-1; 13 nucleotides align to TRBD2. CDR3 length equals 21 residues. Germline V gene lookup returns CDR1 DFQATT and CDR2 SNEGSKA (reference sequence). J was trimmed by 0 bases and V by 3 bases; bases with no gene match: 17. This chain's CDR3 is CSASFLPMTSGGRSSYNEQFF. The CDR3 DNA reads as TGCAGTGCTAGTTTTCTCCCCATGACTAGCGGGGGGCGAAGCTCCTACAATGAGCAGTTCTTC.

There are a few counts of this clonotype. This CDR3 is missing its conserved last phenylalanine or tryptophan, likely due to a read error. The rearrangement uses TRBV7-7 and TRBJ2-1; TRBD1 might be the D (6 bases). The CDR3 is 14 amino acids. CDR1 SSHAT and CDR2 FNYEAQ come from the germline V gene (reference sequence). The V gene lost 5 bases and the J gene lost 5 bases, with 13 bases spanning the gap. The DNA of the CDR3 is TGTGCCAGCAGCACCGGGACATCCCACAATGAGCAGTTCCTC. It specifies CASSTGTSHNEQFL.

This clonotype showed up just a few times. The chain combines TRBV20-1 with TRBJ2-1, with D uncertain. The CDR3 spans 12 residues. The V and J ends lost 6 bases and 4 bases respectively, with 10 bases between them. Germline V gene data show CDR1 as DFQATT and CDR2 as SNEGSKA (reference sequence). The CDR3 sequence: CSAPTGYNEQFF. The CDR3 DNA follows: TGCAGTGCGCCGACTGGTTACAATGAGCAGTTCTTC.

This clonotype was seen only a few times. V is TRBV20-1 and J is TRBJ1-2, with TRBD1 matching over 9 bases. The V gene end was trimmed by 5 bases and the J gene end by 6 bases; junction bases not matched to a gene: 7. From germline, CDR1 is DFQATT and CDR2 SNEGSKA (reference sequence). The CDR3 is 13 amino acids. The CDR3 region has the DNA TGCAGTGCTCCTGGACAGGGGAAAGATGGCTACACCTTC. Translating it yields CSAPGQGKDGYTF.

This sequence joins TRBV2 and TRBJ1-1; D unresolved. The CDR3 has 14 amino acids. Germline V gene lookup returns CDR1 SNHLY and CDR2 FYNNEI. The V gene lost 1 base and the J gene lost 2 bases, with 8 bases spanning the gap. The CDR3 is CASSEGSVNTEAFF. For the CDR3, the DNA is TGTGCCAGCAGTGAAGGGTCAGTTAACACTGAAGCTTTCTTT.

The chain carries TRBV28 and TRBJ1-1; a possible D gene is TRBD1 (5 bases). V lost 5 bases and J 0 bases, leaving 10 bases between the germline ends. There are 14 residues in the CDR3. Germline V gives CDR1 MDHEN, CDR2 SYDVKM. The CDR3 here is CASSPDSLNTEAFF. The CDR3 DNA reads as TGTGCCAGCAGTCCTGACAGCCTGAACACTGAAGCTTTCTTT. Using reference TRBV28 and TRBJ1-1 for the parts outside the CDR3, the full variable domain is DVKVTQSSRYLVKRTGEKVFLECVQDMDHENMFWYRQDPGLGLRLIYFSYDVKMKEKGDIPEGYSVSREKKERFSLILESASTNQTSMYLCASSPDSLNTEAFFGQGTRLTVV.

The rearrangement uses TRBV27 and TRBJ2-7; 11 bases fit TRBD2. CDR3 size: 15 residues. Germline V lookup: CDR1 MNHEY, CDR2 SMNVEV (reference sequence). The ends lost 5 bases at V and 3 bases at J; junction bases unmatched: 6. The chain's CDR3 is CASSRRLAGNYEQYF. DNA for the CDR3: TGTGCCAGCAGTCGGCGACTAGCGGGAAACTACGAGCAGTACTTC.

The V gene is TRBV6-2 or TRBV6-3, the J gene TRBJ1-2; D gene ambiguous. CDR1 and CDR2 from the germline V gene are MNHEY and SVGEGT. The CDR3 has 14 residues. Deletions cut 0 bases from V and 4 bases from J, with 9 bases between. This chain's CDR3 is CASSYSLDPYGYTF. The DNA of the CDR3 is TGTGCCAGCAGTTACTCGTTGGACCCCTATGGCTACACCTTC.

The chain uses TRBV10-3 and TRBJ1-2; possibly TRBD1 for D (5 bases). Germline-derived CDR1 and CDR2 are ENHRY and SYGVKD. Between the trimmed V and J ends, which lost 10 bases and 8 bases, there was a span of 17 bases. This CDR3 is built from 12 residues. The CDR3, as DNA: TGTGCCACCGGAAGGGGAGACGAAGGCTACACCTTC. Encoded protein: CATGRGDEGYTF.

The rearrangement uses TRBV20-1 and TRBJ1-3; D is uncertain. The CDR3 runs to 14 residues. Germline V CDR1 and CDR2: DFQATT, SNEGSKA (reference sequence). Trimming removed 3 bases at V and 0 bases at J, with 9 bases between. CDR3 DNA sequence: TGCAGTGCTAGCCCTTCGTCCTCTGGAAACACCATATATTTT. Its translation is CSASPSSSGNTIYF.

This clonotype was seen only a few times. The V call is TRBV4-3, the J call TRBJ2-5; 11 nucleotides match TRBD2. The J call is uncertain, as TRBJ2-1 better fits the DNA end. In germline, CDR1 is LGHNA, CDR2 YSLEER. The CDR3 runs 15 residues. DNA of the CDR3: TGCGCCAGCAGCCAAACTAGCGGGAGTCGGAATGAGCAGTTCTTC. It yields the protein CASSQTSGSRNEQFF.

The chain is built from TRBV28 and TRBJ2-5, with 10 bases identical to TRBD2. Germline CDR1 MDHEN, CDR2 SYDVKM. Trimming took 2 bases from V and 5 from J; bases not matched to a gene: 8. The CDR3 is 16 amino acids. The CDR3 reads CASSLLAGDPRETQYF. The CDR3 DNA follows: TGTGCCAGCAGTTTACTAGCGGGAGACCCGAGGGAGACCCAGTACTTC.

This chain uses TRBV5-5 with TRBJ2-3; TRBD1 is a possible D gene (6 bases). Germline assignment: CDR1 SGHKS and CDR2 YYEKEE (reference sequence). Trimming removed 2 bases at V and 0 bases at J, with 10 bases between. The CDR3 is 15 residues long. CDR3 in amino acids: CASSFYRDSTDTQYF. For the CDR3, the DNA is TGTGCCAGCAGCTTTTACAGGGACAGCACAGATACGCAGTATTTT. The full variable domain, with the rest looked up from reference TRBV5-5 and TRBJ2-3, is DAGVTQSPTHLIKTRGQQVTLRCSPISGHKSVSWYQQVLGQGPQFIFQYYEKEERGRGNFPDRFSARQFPNYSSELNVNALLLGDSALYLCASSFYRDSTDTQYFGPGTRLTVL.

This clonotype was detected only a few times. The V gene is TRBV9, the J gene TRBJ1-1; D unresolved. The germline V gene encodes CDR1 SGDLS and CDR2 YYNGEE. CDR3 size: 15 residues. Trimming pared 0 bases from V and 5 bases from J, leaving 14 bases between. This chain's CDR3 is CASSVAGRSNTEAFF. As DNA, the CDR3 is TGTGCCAGCAGCGTAGCGGGCCGAAGCAATACTGAAGCTTTCTTT. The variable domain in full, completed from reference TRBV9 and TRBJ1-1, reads DSGVTQTPKHLITATGQRVTLRCSPRSGDLSVYWYQQSLDQGLQFLIQYYNGEERAKGNILERFSAQQFPDLHSELNLSSLELGDSALYFCASSVAGRSNTEAFFGQGTRLTVV.

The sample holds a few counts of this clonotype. As DNA, the CDR3 is TGTGCCAGTACCGATCCGGGACAGGGATCCTACGAGCAGTACTTC. Protein sequence: CASTDPGQGSYEQYF. The gene calls are TRBV19 and TRBJ2-7; 9 bases align to TRBD1. The CDR3 is 15 residues long. Trimming at V came to 7 bases and at J to 1 base, leaving 8 bases not matched to a gene. Germline CDR1 and CDR2: LNHDA and SQIVND (reference sequence).

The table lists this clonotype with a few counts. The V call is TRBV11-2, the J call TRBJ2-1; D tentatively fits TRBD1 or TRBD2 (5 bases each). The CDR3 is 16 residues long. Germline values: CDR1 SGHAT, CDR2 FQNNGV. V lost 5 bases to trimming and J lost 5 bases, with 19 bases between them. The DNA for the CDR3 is TGTGCCAGCAGCCCATCCTTGGGGGACGTCCACAATGAGCAGTTCTTC. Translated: CASSPSLGDVHNEQFF.